This note documents a single T cell receptor beta chain sequence. V lost 4 bases and J 0 bases, leaving 7 bases between the germline ends. Germline CDR1 reads SNHLY; CDR2 reads FYNNEI. The CDR3 is made up of 14 amino acids. Here immunoSEQ multiplex PCR was the method, and the copy in TCRdb shows in-frame clones only, minus some. The sample contains some 36,000 clones, roughly 90% of which appear only once. These data are taken from a study of T cell changes during pregnancy in multiple sclerosis. The specimen comprised CD4+ T cells from peripheral blood mononuclear cells, sampled in the second trimester of pregnancy. This sequence joins TRBV2 and TRBJ1-5; no definite D call. The TCR originated in a female donor with multiple sclerosis, enrolled in a pregnancy study. CDR3 sequence (DNA): TGTGCCAGCAGTGTTGGGCTTAGCAATCAGCCCCAGCATTTT. This codes for CASSVGLSNQPQHF.